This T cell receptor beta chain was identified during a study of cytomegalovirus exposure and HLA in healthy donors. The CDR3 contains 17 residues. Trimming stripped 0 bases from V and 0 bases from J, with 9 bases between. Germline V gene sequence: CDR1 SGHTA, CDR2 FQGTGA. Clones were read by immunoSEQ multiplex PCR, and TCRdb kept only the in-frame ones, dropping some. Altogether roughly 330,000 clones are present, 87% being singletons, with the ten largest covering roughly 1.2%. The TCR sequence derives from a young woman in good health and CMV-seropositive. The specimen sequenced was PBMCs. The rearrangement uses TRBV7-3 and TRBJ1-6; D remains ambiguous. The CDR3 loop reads CASSLTAASSYNSPLHF. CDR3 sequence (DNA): TGTGCCAGCAGCTTAACTGCAGCCAGCTCCTATAATTCACCCCTCCACTTT. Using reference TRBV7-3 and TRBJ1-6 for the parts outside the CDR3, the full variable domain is GAGVSQTPSNKVTEKGKYVELRCDPISGHTALYWYRQSLGQGPEFLIYFQGTGAADDSGLPNDRFFAVRPEGSVSTLKIQRTERGDSAVYLCASSLTAASSYNSPLHFGNGTRLTVT.